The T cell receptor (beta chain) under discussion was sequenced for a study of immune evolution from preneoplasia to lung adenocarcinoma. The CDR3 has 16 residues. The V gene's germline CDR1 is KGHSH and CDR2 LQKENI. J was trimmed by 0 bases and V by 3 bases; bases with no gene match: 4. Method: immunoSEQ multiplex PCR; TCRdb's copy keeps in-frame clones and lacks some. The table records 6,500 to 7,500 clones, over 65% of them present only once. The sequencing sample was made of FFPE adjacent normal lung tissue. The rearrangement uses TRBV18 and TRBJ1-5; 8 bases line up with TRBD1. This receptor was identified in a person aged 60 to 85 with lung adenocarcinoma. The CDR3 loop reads CASSPGQGLSNQPQHF. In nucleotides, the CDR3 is TGTGCCAGCTCACCCGGACAGGGACTTAGCAATCAGCCCCAGCATTTT. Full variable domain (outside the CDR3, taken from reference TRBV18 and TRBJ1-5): NAGVMQNPRHLVRRRGQEARLRCSPMKGHSHVYWYRQLPEEGLKFMVYLQKENIIDESGMPKERFSAEFPKEGPSILRIQQVVRGDSAAYFCASSPGQGLSNQPQHFGDGTRLSIL.